These 27 T cell receptor beta chains came from one sample sequenced in a study of regulatory T cells in long-lasting Graves disease. Arm-PCR of CDR3 regions with iRepertoire HTBI primers generated TCR beta libraries. TCRdb recomputed calls from the multiplex PCR reads with MiXCR, one row per CDR3 protein. The table lists about 400,000 distinct CDR3 sequences, around a sixth of them singletons. Sample time point: newly diagnosed GD, antithyroid drugs for less than 3 months. There was RNA extracted from PBMCs, and the TCR library was made from it. This sample comprised peripheral blood mononuclear cells (PBMCs), obtained at new diagnosis, from a patient treated with antithyroid drugs. The receptors stem from a female donor with Graves disease.

There are many counts of this clonotype. The gene calls are TRBV18 and TRBJ1-1; a possible D gene is TRBD1 (5 bases). The V gene lost 5 bases and the J gene lost 1 base, with 8 bases spanning the gap. The CDR3 has 13 residues. Germline V gene sequence: CDR1 KGHSH, CDR2 LQKENI. The CDR3 region has the DNA TGTGCCAGCTCAACAGACAGGAACACTGAAGCTTTCTTT. Its translation: CASSTDRNTEAFF.

At least ten counts were recorded for this clonotype. The chain employs TRBV28 and TRBJ2-5; D is perhaps TRBD1 (6 bases). This CDR3 has 16 residues. CDR1 MDHEN and CDR2 SYDVKM come from the germline V gene. Trimming left V 2 bases short and J 2 bases short, with 15 bases between. The CDR3 loop reads CASSLRERGQQETQYF. Written as DNA, the CDR3 is TGTGCCAGCAGTTTAAGGGAACGCGGACAGCAAGAGACCCAGTACTTC.

The table lists this clonotype with many counts. The V call is TRBV3-1, the J call TRBJ2-7; TRBD2 matches at 11 bases. Trimming cost V 4 bases and J 5 bases; bases outside gene matches: 4. The CDR3 covers 14 residues. CDR1 and CDR2 from the germline V gene are LGHDT and YNNKEL (reference sequence). The CDR3 here is CASSPRGLADEQYF. The CDR3 DNA follows: TGTGCCAGCAGCCCTCGGGGACTAGCGGACGAGCAGTACTTC.

Ten or more counts support this clonotype. The V and J genes are TRBV4-1 and TRBJ2-1; no definite D call. V gave up 1 base and J gave up 1 base, with 11 bases separating them. Germline CDR1 and CDR2: MGHRA and YSYEKL. This CDR3 has 16 residues. CDR3 sequence reads: CASSQAMLGSYNEQFF. CDR3 nucleotide sequence: TGCGCCAGCAGCCAAGCCATGCTCGGATCCTACAATGAGCAGTTCTTC.

The V gene is TRBV7-2, the J gene TRBJ2-7; tentatively, D is TRBD1 (5 bases). Germline CDR1 reads SGHTA; CDR2 reads FQGNSA. Trimming took 7 bases from V and 1 from J, leaving 14 bases between them. The CDR3 is 14 residues long. The CDR3 DNA is TGTGCCAGCACCGTGGACACGATATCCTACGAGCAGTACTTC. It translates to CASTVDTISYEQYF.

This clonotype showed up just a few times. V is TRBV30 and J is TRBJ1-3; possible D gene TRBD1, 5 bases. Per germline, CDR1 GTSNPN and CDR2 SVGIG (reference sequence). The ends were cut back, 0 bases at V and 0 bases at J, with 9 bases in the middle. This CDR3 has 15 residues. CDR3 loop: CAWSVPGFSGNTIYF. As DNA, the CDR3 is TGTGCCTGGAGTGTGCCAGGGTTCTCTGGAAACACCATATATTTT.

This clonotype was counted many times. The chain is built from TRBV7-9 and TRBJ2-1; no reliable D call. The germline V and J ends were trimmed by 9 bases and 12 bases, with 21 bases remaining between them. Per germline, CDR1 SEHNR and CDR2 FQNEAQ (reference sequence). The CDR3 totals 13 residues. Here the CDR3 reads CASLLYEANVQFF. CDR3 coding DNA: TGTGCCAGTCTACTCTATGAGGCGAACGTGCAGTTCTTC.

This chain joins TRBV12-3 or TRBV12-4 and TRBJ2-2; TRBD2 agrees at 7 bases. V shed 4 bases and J 6 bases; nucleotides not matched to a gene: 11. The CDR3 runs 16 residues. The CDR3 coding sequence is TGTGCCAGCAGTTCCGTAGGGAGGGTTGACGCCGGGGAGCTGTTTTTT. It is translated as CASSSVGRVDAGELFF.

On this clonotype itself: It is likely a read error: a sequence one base away is far more abundant. This chain links TRBV7-2 with TRBJ2-2; 7 bases map to TRBD1. The CDR3 sequence is 15 residues long. Germline CDR1 SGHTA, CDR2 FQGNSA. The CDR3 is CAGRPGTANTGELFF. CDR3 in DNA: TGTGCCGGCAGGCCCGGGACAGCTAACACCGGGGAGCTGTTTTTT.

This clonotype was found once. V usage is TRBV12-3 or TRBV12-4 and J usage is TRBJ2-2; TRBD2 aligns across 12 bases. The CDR3 has 16 amino acids. V was clipped by 3 bases and J by 7 bases; unmatched bases: 6. The CDR3 loop is CASSLLAGGLIGELFF. Here the CDR3 DNA reads TGTGCCAGCAGTTTGCTAGCGGGGGGGCTGATCGGGGAGCTGTTTTTT.

This clonotype was seen many times. The rearrangement uses TRBV28 and TRBJ1-2; maybe TRBD1 (5 bases). The CDR3 extends over 14 amino acids. Trimming took 1 base from V and 1 from J, leaving 7 bases between them. The germline V gene has CDR1 MDHEN and CDR2 SYDVKM. CDR3 bases: TGTGCCAGCAGTTTATCCGGGGGTAACTATGGCTACACCTTC. Protein sequence: CASSLSGGNYGYTF.

This clonotype was recorded at least ten times. The rearrangement joins TRBV12-5 to TRBJ2-3; TRBD2 matches at 7 bases. V lost 7 bases and J lost 2; bases outside the gene matches: 6. In germline, CDR1 is LGHNT, CDR2 FRNRAP. The CDR3 contains 14 residues. CDR3 amino acids: CASDQAGSTDTQYF. CDR3 nucleotides: TGTGCTAGTGACCAAGCGGGATCCACAGATACGCAGTATTTT.

V is TRBV24-1 and J is TRBJ2-6; D is unresolved. Trimming shortened V by 7 bases and J by 0 bases, and 12 bases separated the two germline ends. From germline, CDR1 is KGHDR and CDR2 SFDVKD. This CDR3 has 16 residues. The chain's CDR3 is CATSSPRPSGANVLTF. Written as DNA, the CDR3 is TGTGCCACCAGCTCACCGAGGCCCTCTGGGGCCAACGTCCTGACTTTC.

V is TRBV12-3 or TRBV12-4 and J is TRBJ2-7; TRBD1 aligns across 9 bases. The CDR3 is made up of 14 amino acids. V lost 5 bases and J lost 6; bases outside the gene matches: 8. This CDR3 is CASSQDRGSSEQYF. The CDR3 nucleotides are TGTGCCAGCAGTCAGGACAGGGGATCGAGCGAGCAGTACTTC.

Many counts were recorded for this clonotype. The CDR3 loop reads CASSDPGELFF. Written as DNA, the CDR3 is TGTGCCAGCAGTGATCCGGGGGAGCTGTTTTTT. The chain uses TRBV2 and TRBJ2-2; D gene uncertain. There are 11 residues in the CDR3. Germline loops: CDR1 SNHLY, CDR2 FYNNEI. Between the trimmed V and J ends, which lost 3 bases and 8 bases, there was a span of 4 bases.

This clonotype was observed at least ten times. This sequence joins TRBV6-2 or TRBV6-3 and TRBJ1-1; D perhaps matches TRBD1 (5 bases). Deletions cut 6 bases from V and 3 bases from J, with 17 bases between. The CDR3 totals 15 residues. CDR1 is MNHEY, CDR2 SVGEGT, per germline. This chain's CDR3 is CASRSRGGSHTEAFF. CDR3 DNA sequence: TGTGCCAGCAGGAGTCGCGGGGGGAGCCACACTGAAGCTTTCTTT.

This clonotype was observed a handful of times. The chain combines TRBV28 with TRBJ2-7, with 11 positions matching TRBD1. The V gene end was trimmed by 4 bases and the J gene end by 4 bases; junction bases not matched to a gene: 6. The CDR3 extends over 15 amino acids. Germline assignment: CDR1 MDHEN and CDR2 SYDVKM. The CDR3 DNA is TGTGCCAGCAGTTCCCCCGGGACAGGGGGATACGAGCAGTACTTC. Protein sequence: CASSSPGTGGYEQYF.

This clonotype came up many times. V usage is TRBV11-2 and J usage is TRBJ2-5; TRBD1 is a possible D gene (6 bases). Germline V gives CDR1 SGHAT, CDR2 FQNNGV. Trimming removed 4 bases at V and 3 bases at J, with 12 bases between. The CDR3 is 14 residues long. The CDR3 spells CASSWTPGEETQYF. The CDR3 DNA follows: TGTGCCAGCAGCTGGACTCCAGGGGAAGAGACCCAGTACTTC.

J is TRBJ1-5 and V is TRBV5-1, with D maybe TRBD1 (6 bases). Germline CDR1 reads SGHRS; CDR2 reads YFSETQ. The CDR3 extends over 15 amino acids. Trimming took off 4 bases at V and 5 bases at J, with 16 bases between the two ends. CDR3 coding DNA: TGCGCCAGCAGCCCAGGGGCAGCGTCTGATCAGCCCCAGCATTTT. This encodes CASSPGAASDQPQHF.

This clonotype has a count of ten or more. The chain carries TRBV28 and TRBJ2-7, with a tentative D call TRBD2 (6 bases). This CDR3 has 18 amino acids. The V gene lost 2 bases and the J gene lost 3 bases, with 23 bases spanning the gap. Germline assignment: CDR1 MDHEN and CDR2 SYDVKM. CDR3 coding DNA: TGTGCCAGCAGTTTAAAGGTCCAGAGGGCGGGGCAAAACTACGAGCAGTACTTC. It is translated as CASSLKVQRAGQNYEQYF.

This clonotype occurred many times. This chain links TRBV6-2 or TRBV6-3 with TRBJ2-7; 7 bases fit TRBD2. This CDR3 contains 14 residues. The germline V gene encodes CDR1 MNHEY and CDR2 SVGEGT. With V trimmed by 3 bases and J by 3 bases, 5 bases remained unmatched. In DNA, the CDR3 is TGTGCCAGCAGTTATTTGCCTAGCGGCTACGAGCAGTACTTC. This codes for CASSYLPSGYEQYF.

This clonotype appeared many times. The chain combines TRBV19 with TRBJ2-1; a weak D match, TRBD2 (6 bases). CDR3 size: 16 residues. The germline V and J ends were trimmed by 1 base and 7 bases, with 17 bases remaining between them. CDR1 is LNHDA and CDR2 is SQIVND in the germline V gene (reference sequence). CDR3 bases: TGTGCCAGTAGTATAGGGAACCCCGGGACTGCGAATGAGCAGTTCTTC. It encodes CASSIGNPGTANEQFF.

This clonotype was seen at least ten times. This rearrangement joins TRBV9 to TRBJ2-1; 12 bases align to TRBD2. CDR3 size: 18 residues. The germline V gene has CDR1 SGDLS and CDR2 YYNGEE. V lost 2 bases to trimming and J lost 5 bases; unmatched junction nucleotides: 11. The CDR3: CASSVTSRWTSGNNEQFF. In DNA, the CDR3 is TGTGCCAGCAGCGTCACCTCCCGATGGACTAGCGGGAACAATGAGCAGTTCTTC.

This clonotype was counted many times. This chain connects TRBV7-2 to TRBJ2-5, with 13 bases matching TRBD2. The CDR3 spans 16 residues. Germline V gene lookup returns CDR1 SGHTA and CDR2 FQGNSA. V shed 3 bases, J shed 5 bases, and the junction held 6 bases outside the gene matches. The CDR3 region has the DNA TGTGCCAGCAGCTTCAGGACTAGCGGGAGAGCGGAGACCCAGTACTTC. Its protein product is CASSFRTSGRAETQYF.

This clonotype has at least ten counts. The CDR3 here is CSALTRWGYTF. For the CDR3, the DNA is TGCAGTGCCCTTACCCGATGGGGCTACACCTTC. The chain employs TRBV20-1 and TRBJ1-2; D remains unclear. The V gene lost 6 bases and the J gene lost 8 bases, with 13 bases spanning the gap. Germline V gene sequence: CDR1 DFQATT, CDR2 SNEGSKA (reference sequence). The CDR3 extends over 11 amino acids.

This clonotype was found many times. The chain joins TRBV12-3 or TRBV12-4 to TRBJ2-7; 11 bases map to TRBD2. This CDR3 has 16 amino acids. Trimming at V came to 6 bases and at J to 4 bases, leaving 11 bases not matched to a gene. DNA for the CDR3: TGTGCCAGCAGCAGCTCCCTTAGCGGGAGGGGTTACGAGCAGTACTTC. It translates to CASSSSLSGRGYEQYF.

This clonotype was counted a few times. CDR3 DNA sequence: TGTGCCAGCACGGGACAGGGGTTTGATCAGCCCCAGCATTTT. Its translation: CASTGQGFDQPQHF. The rearrangement links TRBV18 to TRBJ1-5, with 10 bases aligning to TRBD1. The junction had 6 bases not matched to a gene; V was cut back by 8 bases and J by 5 bases. Germline values: CDR1 KGHSH, CDR2 LQKENI. The CDR3 is 14 residues long.